Below are 24 T cell receptor beta chains sequenced from a single sample in a study of blood T cell repertoires in COVID-19. Assay: immunoSEQ multiplex PCR; the TCRdb copy retains only in-frame clones and omits some. This sample has 130,000 or so clones, with 80% to 90% found just once. Material for sequencing was peripheral blood. Receptors originate from a woman aged 55-75 years with acute or convalescent COVID-19.

The CDR3 is CASSPDRVTEAFF. CDR3 in DNA: TGTGCCAGCAGCCCCGACAGGGTTACTGAAGCTTTCTTT. J is TRBJ1-1 and V is TRBV7-9; 7 bases align to TRBD1. Germline V gives CDR1 SEHNR, CDR2 FQNEAQ (reference sequence). Trimming cost V 5 bases and J 5 bases; bases outside gene matches: 5. The CDR3 has 13 residues. Full variable domain (missing parts from reference TRBV7-9 and TRBJ1-1): DTGVSQNPRHKITKRGQNVTFRCDPISEHNRLYWYRQTLGQGPEFLTYFQNEAQLEKSRLLSDRFSAERPKGSFSTLEIQRTEQGDSAMYLCASSPDRVTEAFFGQGTRLTVV.

The chain couples TRBV19 to TRBJ1-6; TRBD1 matches 8 bases. This CDR3 is built from 15 residues. Germline V gene sequence: CDR1 LNHDA, CDR2 SQIVND (reference sequence). Trimming removed 6 bases from V and 7 bases from J; junction bases left unmatched: 8. This CDR3 is CASRRAGQGNSPLHF. In nucleotides, the CDR3 is TGTGCCAGTAGACGGGCAGGACAGGGAAATTCACCCCTCCACTTT.

V and J are TRBV7-9 and TRBJ2-7; 7 positions agree with TRBD1. V shed 4 bases, J shed 5 bases, and the junction held 2 bases outside the gene matches. The CDR3 contains 12 residues. CDR1 and CDR2 (germline): SEHNR, FQNEAQ (reference sequence). The CDR3 region is CASSYGQDEQYF. CDR3 nucleotides: TGTGCCAGCAGCTACGGACAGGACGAGCAGTACTTC.

The chain uses TRBV30 and TRBJ1-1; possibly TRBD1 for D (5 bases). The CDR3 covers 13 residues. Germline CDR1 reads GTSNPN; CDR2 reads SVGIG (reference sequence). V lost 5 bases to trimming and J lost 1 base, with 11 bases between them. The CDR3 nucleotides read TGTGCCTGGGCTCGACAGACGAACACTGAAGCTTTCTTT. Protein product: CAWARQTNTEAFF.

The rearrangement uses TRBV27 and TRBJ1-5; possible D gene TRBD1, 5 bases. Germline lookup yields CDR1 MNHEY and CDR2 SMNVEV (reference sequence). CDR3 length equals 14 residues. V shed 3 bases and J shed 3 bases, with 9 bases lying between them. CDR3 DNA: TGTGCCAGCAGTTTCGCAGGGATCAATCAGCCCCAGCATTTT. Translating it yields CASSFAGINQPQHF.

CDR3 amino acids: CASSLGANYGYTF. The CDR3 nucleotides are TGTGCCAGCAGTCTTGGAGCTAACTATGGCTACACCTTC. The rearrangement links TRBV28 to TRBJ1-2, with D hard to call. Germline V gene data show CDR1 as MDHEN and CDR2 as SYDVKM. Trimming took 5 bases from V and 0 from J, leaving 7 bases between them. This CDR3 spans 13 amino acids.

The CDR3 here is CASSSPRWQGNQPQHF. CDR3 DNA sequence: TGTGCCAGCAGCTCCCCCAGGTGGCAAGGCAATCAGCCCCAGCATTTT. The chain links TRBV7-2 to TRBJ1-5; D unresolved. The CDR3 length is 16 residues. V lost 4 bases and J 2 bases, leaving 15 bases between the germline ends. Germline V gene lookup returns CDR1 SGHTA and CDR2 FQGNSA. Variable domain in full (rest from reference TRBV7-2 and TRBJ1-5): GAGVSQSPSNKVTEKGKDVELRCDPISGHTALYWYRQSLGQGLEFLIYFQGNSAPDKSGLPSDRFSAERTGGSVSTLTIQRTQQEDSAVYLCASSSPRWQGNQPQHFGDGTRLSIL.

The chain uses TRBV19 and TRBJ1-1; 7 bases line up with TRBD1. CDR1 is LNHDA, CDR2 SQIVND, per germline (reference sequence). The CDR3 runs 15 residues. Unmatched junction bases numbered 6, after V lost 4 bases and J lost 1 base. CDR3 sequence: CASSKLTGRNTEAFF. As DNA, the CDR3 is TGTGCCAGTAGTAAACTGACAGGGAGGAACACTGAAGCTTTCTTT.

The chain links TRBV15 to TRBJ1-2; D ambiguous. V was cut by 3 bases and J by 5 bases, with 10 bases left in between. The V gene's germline CDR1 is LNHNV and CDR2 YYDKDF (reference sequence). There are 13 residues in the CDR3. CDR3 amino acids: CATSSIGGYGYTF. The CDR3 nucleotides read TGTGCCACCAGCAGTATAGGAGGGTATGGCTACACCTTC.

This clone was seen once. The chain links TRBV27 to TRBJ1-2; 11 bases match TRBD1. This CDR3 comprises 15 residues. CDR1 and CDR2 (germline): MNHEY, SMNVEV (reference sequence). Unmatched junction bases numbered 7, after V lost 5 bases and J lost 5 bases. CDR3 region: CASSPGTGGYYGYTF. CDR3 coding DNA: TGTGCCAGCAGTCCCGGGACAGGGGGTTATTATGGCTACACCTTC.

This clone was picked up a small number of times. The rearrangement links TRBV20-1 to TRBJ1-2; no firm D call. Germline CDR1 and CDR2: DFQATT and SNEGSKA (reference sequence). The V gene lost 4 bases and the J gene lost 4 bases, with 7 bases spanning the gap. This CDR3 is built from 11 residues. CDR3 DNA sequence: TGCAGTGCTAACCCCAGCTATGGCTACACCTTC. It translates to CSANPSYGYTF.

This clone was detected only once. The rearrangement uses TRBV5-4 and TRBJ2-5, with a tentative D call TRBD1 (5 bases). Between the trimmed V and J ends, which lost 1 base and 1 base, there was a span of 5 bases. The V gene's germline CDR1 is SGHNT and CDR2 YYREEE (reference sequence). The CDR3 contains 13 residues. The CDR3 DNA follows: TGTGCCAGCAGCTTGAGGGGCCAAGAGACCCAGTACTTC. Translated: CASSLRGQETQYF.

This chain uses TRBV6-5 with TRBJ2-3, with 10 bases aligning to TRBD1. The CDR3 consists of 13 residues. The V gene end was trimmed by 7 bases and the J gene end by 4 bases; junction bases not matched to a gene: 2. Germline CDR1 MNHEY, CDR2 SVGAGI. The CDR3 sequence is CASKGQGSDTQYF. CDR3 coding DNA: TGTGCCAGCAAGGGACAGGGGTCAGATACGCAGTATTTT.

This clone was counted a single time. The J gene is TRBJ2-3, the V gene TRBV10-1, with 7 bases aligning to TRBD1. Germline V lookup: CDR1 WNHNN, CDR2 SYGVQD (reference sequence). The CDR3 totals 13 residues. V lost 6 bases to trimming and J lost 2 bases; unmatched junction nucleotides: 2. The CDR3 reads CASSDRDTDTQYF. The CDR3 DNA is TGCGCCAGCAGCGACAGGGACACAGATACGCAGTATTTT.

The J gene is TRBJ2-1, the V gene TRBV18; D might be TRBD1 (5 bases). This CDR3 is 13 amino acids long. Germline V lookup: CDR1 KGHSH, CDR2 LQKENI. With 1 base removed from V and 9 bases from J, the gap between germline ends came to 10 bases. The CDR3 reads CASSPLRDGEQFF. Here the CDR3 DNA reads TGTGCCAGCTCACCACTCAGGGATGGTGAGCAGTTCTTC. The full variable domain, completed using reference TRBV18 and TRBJ2-1, is NAGVMQNPRHLVRRRGQEARLRCSPMKGHSHVYWYRQLPEEGLKFMVYLQKENIIDESGMPKERFSAEFPKEGPSILRIQQVVRGDSAAYFCASSPLRDGEQFFGPGTRLTVL.

The V and J genes are TRBV5-8 and TRBJ1-2; D is unclear. The V gene lost 1 base and the J gene lost 8 bases, with 12 bases spanning the gap. From germline, CDR1 is SGHTS and CDR2 YDEGEE. The CDR3 extends over 13 amino acids. The CDR3 bases are TGTGCCAGCAGCTTGTCGGGGTCCGACGGCTACACCTTC. Translated, it gives CASSLSGSDGYTF.

The J gene is TRBJ1-1, the V gene TRBV29-1; 7 bases map to TRBD1. J gave up 5 bases and V 4 bases, and 7 bases lay outside the gene matches. Germline values: CDR1 SQVTM, CDR2 ANQGSEA. There are 13 residues in the CDR3. The CDR3 DNA reads TGCAGCGTTGGGGCAGGGGGTGGGACTGAAGCTTTCTTT. Protein: CSVGAGGGTEAFF.

The chain has TRBV19 and TRBJ1-2; 9 positions agree with TRBD1. The length of the CDR3 is 17 residues. The V gene end was trimmed by 6 bases and the J gene end by 3 bases; junction bases not matched to a gene: 14. Germline values: CDR1 LNHDA, CDR2 SQIVND (reference sequence). DNA for the CDR3: TGTGCCAGTAGAGACCCATTCAGGACAGGGGCGGACTATGGCTACACCTTC. Amino acid sequence: CASRDPFRTGADYGYTF.

The sample holds one count of this clone. J is TRBJ2-4 and V is TRBV7-2; 13 nucleotides line up with TRBD2. After removal of 1 base from V and 7 bases from J, the junction contained 4 bases not matched to a gene. The CDR3 runs to 16 residues. Germline-derived CDR1 and CDR2 are SGHTA and FQGNSA. The CDR3 region is CASSLVLAGGPNIQYF. Here the CDR3 DNA reads TGTGCCAGCAGCTTAGTACTAGCGGGGGGGCCGAACATTCAGTACTTC.

The chain uses TRBV5-1 and TRBJ1-3; TRBD1 might be the D (6 bases). Trimming stripped 3 bases from V and 0 bases from J, with 10 bases between. The CDR3 runs to 15 residues. CDR1 SGHRS and CDR2 YFSETQ come from the germline V gene. CDR3 amino acids: CASSYGQHSGNTIYF. The CDR3 nucleotides are TGCGCCAGCAGCTACGGACAGCACTCTGGAAACACCATATATTTT.

The chain is built from TRBV9 and TRBJ1-6; 8 positions match TRBD1. The ends lost 4 bases at V and 5 bases at J; junction bases unmatched: 2. Germline loops: CDR1 SGDLS, CDR2 YYNGEE. CDR3 length equals 14 residues. The CDR3, as DNA: TGTGCCAGCAGCTCGACAGGGGATAATTCACCCCTCCACTTT. This codes for CASSSTGDNSPLHF.

The V and J genes are TRBV28 and TRBJ2-4; D is unclear. V gave up 5 bases and J gave up 0 bases, with 17 bases separating them. In germline, CDR1 is MDHEN, CDR2 SYDVKM. This CDR3 has 17 amino acids. CDR3 bases: TGTGCCAGCAGTCTCCGATCCCTCCGACTAGCCAAAAACATTCAGTACTTC. Translation gives CASSLRSLRLAKNIQYF.

This sequence joins TRBV14 and TRBJ2-3; tentative D call: TRBD2 (6 bases). Between the trimmed V and J ends, which lost 1 base and 6 bases, there was a span of 8 bases. The germline V gene has CDR1 SGHDN and CDR2 FVKESK. This CDR3 is built from 13 residues. The CDR3 nucleotides read TGTGCCAGCAGCCAAGTGGCGGGGGATACGCAGTATTTT. This encodes CASSQVAGDTQYF.

This chain connects TRBV7-9 to TRBJ1-6; TRBD1 is a possible D gene (5 bases). CDR3 size: 15 residues. Per germline, CDR1 SEHNR and CDR2 FQNEAQ (reference sequence). The V end was cut by 1 base, the J end by 13 bases, with 17 bases between. The CDR3 sequence is CASSLGVGLTNPLHF. The CDR3 DNA reads as TGTGCCAGCAGCTTAGGTGTGGGACTTACTAATCCCCTCCACTTT.